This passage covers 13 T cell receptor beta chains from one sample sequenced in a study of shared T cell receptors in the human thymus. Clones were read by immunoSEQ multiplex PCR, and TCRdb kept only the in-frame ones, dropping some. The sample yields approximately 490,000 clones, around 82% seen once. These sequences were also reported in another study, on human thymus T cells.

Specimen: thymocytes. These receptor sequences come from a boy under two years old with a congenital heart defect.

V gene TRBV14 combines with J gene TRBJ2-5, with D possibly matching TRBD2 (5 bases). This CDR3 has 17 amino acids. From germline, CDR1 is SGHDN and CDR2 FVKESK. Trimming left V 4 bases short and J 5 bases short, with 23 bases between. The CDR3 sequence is CASSPGAAFPRVETQYF. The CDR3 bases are TGTGCCAGCAGCCCAGGAGCCGCTTTTCCGAGGGTGGAGACCCAGTACTTC.

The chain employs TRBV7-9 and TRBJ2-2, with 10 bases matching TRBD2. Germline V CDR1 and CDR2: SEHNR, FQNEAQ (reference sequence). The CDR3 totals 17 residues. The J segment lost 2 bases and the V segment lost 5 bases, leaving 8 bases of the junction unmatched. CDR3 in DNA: TGTGCCAGCAGCCCCGGCGGACTAGCGGCTAACACCGGGGAGCTGTTTTTT. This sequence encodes CASSPGGLAANTGELFF.

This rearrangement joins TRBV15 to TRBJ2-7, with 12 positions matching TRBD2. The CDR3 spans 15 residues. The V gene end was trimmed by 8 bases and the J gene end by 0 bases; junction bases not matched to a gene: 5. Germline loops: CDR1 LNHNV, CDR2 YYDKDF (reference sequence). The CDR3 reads CATGTSGHLSYEQYF. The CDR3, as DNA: TGTGCCACCGGGACTAGCGGGCACCTCTCCTACGAGCAGTACTTC. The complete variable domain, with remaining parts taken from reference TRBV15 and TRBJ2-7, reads DAMVIQNPRYQVTQFGKPVTLSCSQTLNHNVMYWYQQKSSQAPKLLFHYYDKDFNNEADTPDNFQSRRPNTSFCFLDIRSPGLGDTAMYLCATGTSGHLSYEQYFGPGTRLTVT.

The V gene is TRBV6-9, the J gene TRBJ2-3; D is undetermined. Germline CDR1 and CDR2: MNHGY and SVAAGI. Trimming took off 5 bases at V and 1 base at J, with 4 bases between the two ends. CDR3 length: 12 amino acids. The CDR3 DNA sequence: TGTGCCAGCAGTCGGGGCACAGATACGCAGTATTTT. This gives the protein CASSRGTDTQYF.

DNA of the CDR3: TGTGCCAGCGGGGCTCAGTTTGGCGGGATATACAATGAGCAGTTCTTC. The encoded protein is CASGAQFGGIYNEQFF. This chain joins TRBV2 and TRBJ2-1, with D possibly TRBD2 on 6 matching bases. The CDR3 consists of 16 residues. Germline assignment: CDR1 SNHLY and CDR2 FYNNEI. V lost 8 bases, J lost 4 bases, and 21 bases lay in between.

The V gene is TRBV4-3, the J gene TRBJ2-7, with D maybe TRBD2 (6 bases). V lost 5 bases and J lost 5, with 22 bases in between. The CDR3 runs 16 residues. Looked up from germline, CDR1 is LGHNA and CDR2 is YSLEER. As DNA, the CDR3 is TGCGCCAGCAGCAAAGTCTTTCCGGGAGCGGTTGACGAGCAGTACTTC. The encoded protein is CASSKVFPGAVDEQYF.

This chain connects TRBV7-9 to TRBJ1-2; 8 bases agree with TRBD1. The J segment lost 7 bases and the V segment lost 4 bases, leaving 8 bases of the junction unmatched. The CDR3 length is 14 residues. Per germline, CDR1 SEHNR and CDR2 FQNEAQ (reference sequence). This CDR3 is CASSSTGGLGGYTF. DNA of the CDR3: TGTGCCAGCAGCTCTACAGGGGGACTCGGTGGCTACACCTTC.

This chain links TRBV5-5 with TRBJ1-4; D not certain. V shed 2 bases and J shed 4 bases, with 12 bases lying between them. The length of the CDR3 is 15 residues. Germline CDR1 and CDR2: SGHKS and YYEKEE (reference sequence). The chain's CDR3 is CASSLGWRHNEKLFF. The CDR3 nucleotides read TGTGCCAGCAGCTTAGGTTGGCGGCATAATGAAAAACTGTTTTTT.

CDR3 amino acids: CASSKFAGIRDGYTF. The DNA for the CDR3 is TGTGCCAGCAGCAAATTCGCAGGGATCAGGGATGGCTACACCTTC. This chain links TRBV21-1 with TRBJ1-2; no DNA check was done on the table's D call, TRBD1. TRBV21-1 is a pseudogene locus. The CDR3 is made up of 15 amino acids.

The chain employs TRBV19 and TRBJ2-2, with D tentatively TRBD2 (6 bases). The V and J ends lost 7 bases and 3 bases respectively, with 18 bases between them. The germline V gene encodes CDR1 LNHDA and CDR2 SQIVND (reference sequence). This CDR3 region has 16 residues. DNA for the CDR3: TGTGCCAGTACCCCTTATGCGGGGTCTTACACCGGGGAGCTGTTTTTT. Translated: CASTPYAGSYTGELFF.

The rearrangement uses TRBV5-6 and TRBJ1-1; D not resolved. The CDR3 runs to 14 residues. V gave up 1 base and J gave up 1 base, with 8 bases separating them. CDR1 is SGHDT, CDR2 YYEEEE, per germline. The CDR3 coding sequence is TGTGCCAGCAGCTTGAGGGAGAGGAACACTGAAGCTTTCTTT. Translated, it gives CASSLRERNTEAFF.

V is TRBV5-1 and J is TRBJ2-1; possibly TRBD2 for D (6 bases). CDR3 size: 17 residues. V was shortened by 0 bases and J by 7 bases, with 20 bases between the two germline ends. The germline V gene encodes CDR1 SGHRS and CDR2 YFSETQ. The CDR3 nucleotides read TGCGCCAGCAGCTTGGGAAGCGGGTGGGCTCCTAGGAATGAGCAGTTCTTC. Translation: CASSLGSGWAPRNEQFF.

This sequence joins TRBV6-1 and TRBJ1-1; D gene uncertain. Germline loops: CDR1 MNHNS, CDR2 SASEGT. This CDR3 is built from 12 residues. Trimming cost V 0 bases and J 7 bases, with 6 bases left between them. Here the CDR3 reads CASSEATVEAFF. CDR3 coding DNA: TGTGCCAGCAGTGAAGCCACGGTTGAAGCTTTCTTT.